The T cell receptor (beta chain) described here comes from a study of tumor and adjacent non-tumor tissue in lung cancer. Study-level points and caveats: In normal lung, the top 100 clones were significantly more dominant than in tumor. Higher tumor TCR diversity was associated with shorter survival.

This sample's RNA came from whole unsorted tissue. More than 3 cm separated this lung sample from the edge of the tumor. Donors were chemotherapy-naive, newly diagnosed lung cancer surgical patients in China, August–late 2014. This clonotype was counted many times. Its antigen remains unidentified. The germline gives CDR1 DFQATT, CDR2 SNEGSKA (reference sequence). The CDR3 runs 18 residues. The V segment lost 6 bases and the J segment 0 bases; nucleotides outside the gene matches: 15. TCRbeta libraries were built with three rounds of nested PCR, modified from ARM-PCR. TCRdb re-analysed the multiplex PCR reads in MiXCR, keeping a single row per CDR3 protein. The sample has 70,000 to 90,000 distinct CDR3 sequences, about two thirds seen once.

The chain combines TRBV20-1 with TRBJ1-5; 9 bases match TRBD1. The sequencing input was distant non-tumor lung tissue. The clonotype comes from a woman aged 45-60 years with non-small cell lung cancer. The CDR3 DNA sequence: TGCAGTGCAGACACCACCGGGACAGGGCCTTATAGCAATCAGCCCCAGCATTTT. Protein product: CSADTTGTGPYSNQPQHF.